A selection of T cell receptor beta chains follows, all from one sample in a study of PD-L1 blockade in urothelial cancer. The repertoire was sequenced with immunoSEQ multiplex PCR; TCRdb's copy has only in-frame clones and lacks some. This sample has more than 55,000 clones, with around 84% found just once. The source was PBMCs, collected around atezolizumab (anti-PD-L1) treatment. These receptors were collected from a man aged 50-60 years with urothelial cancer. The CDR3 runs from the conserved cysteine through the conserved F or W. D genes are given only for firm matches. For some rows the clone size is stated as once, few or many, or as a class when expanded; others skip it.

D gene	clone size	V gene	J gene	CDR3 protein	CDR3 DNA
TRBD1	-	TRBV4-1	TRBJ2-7	CASSQSGVGTGSYEQYF	TGCGCCAGCAGCCAAAGTGGGGTCGGGACAGGGTCCTACGAGCAGTACTTC
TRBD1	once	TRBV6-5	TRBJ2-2	CASSQPGQGIGELFF	TGTGCCAGCAGTCAACCGGGACAGGGGATCGGGGAGCTGTTTTTT
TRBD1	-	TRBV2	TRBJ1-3	CASSSLQGARKNTIYF	TGTGCCAGCAGTTCATTACAGGGGGCGCGTAAAAACACCATATATTTT
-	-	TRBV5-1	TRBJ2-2	CASSLGVTGELFF	TGCGCCAGCAGCTTAGGGGTCACCGGGGAGCTGTTTTTT
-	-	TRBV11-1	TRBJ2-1	CASTRDHNEQFF	TGTGCCAGCACGCGGGACCACAATGAGCAGTTCTTC
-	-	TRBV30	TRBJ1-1	CAWKISRGSIGTEAFF	TGTGCCTGGAAGATAAGCAGGGGTTCTATTGGCACTGAAGCTTTCTTT
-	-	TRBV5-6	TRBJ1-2	CASSSTGEYGYTF	TGTGCCAGCAGCTCGACAGGAGAGTATGGCTACACCTTC
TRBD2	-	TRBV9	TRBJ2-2	CASSVTSGTNTGELFF	TGTGCCAGCAGCGTAACTAGCGGGACGAACACCGGGGAGCTGTTTTTT
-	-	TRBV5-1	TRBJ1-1	CASSQIQENTEAFF	TGCGCCAGCAGCCAAATACAGGAGAACACTGAAGCTTTCTTT
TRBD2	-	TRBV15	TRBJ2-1	CATSRDRTSGTEQFF	TGTGCCACCAGCAGAGATCGGACTAGTGGGACTGAGCAGTTCTTC
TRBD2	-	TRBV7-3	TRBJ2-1	CASSPDSGRVGEQFF	TGTGCCAGCAGCCCAGACTCAGGGAGGGTTGGTGAGCAGTTCTTC
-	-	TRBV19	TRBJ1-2	CASSWGESLYGYTF	TGTGCCAGTAGTTGGGGAGAATCCCTCTATGGCTACACCTTC
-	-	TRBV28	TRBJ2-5	CASSRRSGETQYF	TGTGCCAGCAGCCGTCGGTCGGGAGAGACCCAGTACTTC
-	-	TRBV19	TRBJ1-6	CASRLRSSYNSPLHF	TGTGCCAGTAGGCTAAGGAGCTCCTATAATTCACCCCTCCACTTT
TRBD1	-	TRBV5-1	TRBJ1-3	CASHPTGTAYSGNTIYF	TGCGCCAGCCATCCGACCGGGACAGCTTACTCTGGAAACACCATATATTTT
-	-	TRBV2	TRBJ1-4	CASNRDRATNEKLFF	TGTGCCAGCAATCGGGATAGGGCAACTAATGAAAAACTGTTTTTT
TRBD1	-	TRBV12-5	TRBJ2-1	CASGWDSYNEQFF	TGTGCTAGTGGTTGGGACAGCTACAATGAGCAGTTCTTC
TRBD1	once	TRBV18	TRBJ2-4	CASSQGQGKNIQYF	TGTGCCAGCTCGCAAGGACAGGGGAAAAACATTCAGTACTTC
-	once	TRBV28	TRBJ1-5	CASSPLRGPQHF	TGTGCCAGCAGCCCACTCAGGGGGCCCCAGCATTTT
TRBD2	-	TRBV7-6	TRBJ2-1	CASRRLAGDNNEQFF	TGTGCCAGCAGGCGACTAGCGGGAGATAACAATGAGCAGTTCTTC
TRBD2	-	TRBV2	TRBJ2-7	CASATSGIGQYF	TGTGCCAGCGCGACTAGCGGGATAGGGCAGTACTTC
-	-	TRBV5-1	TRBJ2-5	CASTLGGAGETQYF	TGCGCCAGCACCCTGGGGGGGGCTGGCGAGACCCAGTACTTC
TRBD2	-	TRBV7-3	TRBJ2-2	CASSRTGTSGTGELFF	TGTGCCAGCAGCCGAACTGGGACTAGCGGGACCGGGGAGCTGTTTTTT
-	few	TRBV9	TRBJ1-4	CASSPQGRSTNEKLFF	TGTGCCAGCAGCCCCCAGGGCAGGTCAACTAATGAAAAACTGTTTTTT
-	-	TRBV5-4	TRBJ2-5	CASSLIGGQETQYF	TGTGCCAGCAGCTTGATCGGGGGCCAAGAGACCCAGTACTTC
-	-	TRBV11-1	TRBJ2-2	CASSLLGDGGELFF	TGTGCCAGCAGCTTATTGGGAGATGGCGGGGAGCTGTTTTTT
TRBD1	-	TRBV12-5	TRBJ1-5	CASGLSHATGGTCSNQPQHF	TGTGCTAGTGGTTTGAGTCATGCTACAGGGGGAACATGTAGCAATCAGCCCCAGCATTTT
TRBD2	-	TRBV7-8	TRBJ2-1	CASSSLSGSAYNEQFF	TGTGCCAGCAGCTCACTGAGCGGGAGTGCCTACAATGAGCAGTTCTTC
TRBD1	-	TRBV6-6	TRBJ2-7	CATFPGQGIYEQYF	TGTGCCACCTTTCCGGGACAGGGGATTTACGAGCAGTACTTC
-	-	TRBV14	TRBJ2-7	CASSQDNDKTYEQYF	TGTGCCAGCAGCCAAGATAATGACAAGACCTACGAGCAGTACTTC
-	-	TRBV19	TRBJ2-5	CASSDTGMVETQYF	TGTGCCAGTAGCGATACGGGAATGGTTGAGACCCAGTACTTC
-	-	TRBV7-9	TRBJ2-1	CASSPTTTIYNEQFF	TGTGCCAGCAGCCCAACCACAACTATATACAATGAGCAGTTCTTC
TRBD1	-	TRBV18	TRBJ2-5	CASSPSPDRDETQYF	TGTGCCAGCTCACCGAGCCCAGACAGGGATGAGACCCAGTACTTC
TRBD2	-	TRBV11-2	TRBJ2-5	CASSLRQLAGVGTQYF	TGTGCCAGCAGCCTCCGCCAGTTAGCGGGAGTCGGGACCCAGTACTTC